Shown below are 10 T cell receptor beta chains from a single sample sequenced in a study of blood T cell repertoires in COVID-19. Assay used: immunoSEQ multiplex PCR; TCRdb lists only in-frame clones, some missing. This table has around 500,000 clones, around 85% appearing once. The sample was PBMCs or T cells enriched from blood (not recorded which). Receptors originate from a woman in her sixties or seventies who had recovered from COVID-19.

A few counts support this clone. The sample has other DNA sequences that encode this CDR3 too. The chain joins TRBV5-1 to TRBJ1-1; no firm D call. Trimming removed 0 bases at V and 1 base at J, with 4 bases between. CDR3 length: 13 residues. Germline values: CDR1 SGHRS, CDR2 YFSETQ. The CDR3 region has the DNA TGCGCCAGCAGCTTGGCCGGGAACACTGAAGCTTTCTTT. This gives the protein CASSLAGNTEAFF. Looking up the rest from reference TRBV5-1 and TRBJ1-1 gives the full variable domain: KAGVTQTPRYLIKTRGQQVTLSCSPISGHRSVSWYQQTPGQGLQFLFEYFSETQRNKGNFPGRFSGRQFSNSRSEMNVSTLELGDSALYLCASSLAGNTEAFFGQGTRLTVV.

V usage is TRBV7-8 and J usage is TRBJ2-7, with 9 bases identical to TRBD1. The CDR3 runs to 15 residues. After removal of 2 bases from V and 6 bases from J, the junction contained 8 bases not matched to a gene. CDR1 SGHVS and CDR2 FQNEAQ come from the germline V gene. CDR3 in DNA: TGTGCCAGCAGCTTACAATGGGACAGGGCCGCCGAGCAGTACTTC. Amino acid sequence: CASSLQWDRAAEQYF.

In nucleotides, the CDR3 is TGTGCCAGCAGCACCGGGACAGATAATGGCTACACCTTC. Its translation: CASSTGTDNGYTF. This chain links TRBV12-3 or TRBV12-4 with TRBJ1-2, with 7 nucleotides matching TRBD1. Trimming removed 6 bases from V and 6 bases from J; junction bases left unmatched: 7. The CDR3 is 13 residues long.

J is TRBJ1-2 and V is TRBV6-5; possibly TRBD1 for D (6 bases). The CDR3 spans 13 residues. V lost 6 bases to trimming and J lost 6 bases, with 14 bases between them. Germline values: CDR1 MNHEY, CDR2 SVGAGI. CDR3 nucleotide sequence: TGTGCCAGCAGACTCGGACAGAAGGATGGCTACACCTTC. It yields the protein CASRLGQKDGYTF.

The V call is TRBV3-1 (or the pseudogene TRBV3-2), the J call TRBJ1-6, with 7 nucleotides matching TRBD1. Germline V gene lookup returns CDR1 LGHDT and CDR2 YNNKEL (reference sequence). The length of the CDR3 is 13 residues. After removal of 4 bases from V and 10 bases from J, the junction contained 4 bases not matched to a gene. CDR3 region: CASSPRGYSPLHF. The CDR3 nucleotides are TGTGCCAGCAGCCCCAGGGGGTACTCACCCCTCCACTTT.

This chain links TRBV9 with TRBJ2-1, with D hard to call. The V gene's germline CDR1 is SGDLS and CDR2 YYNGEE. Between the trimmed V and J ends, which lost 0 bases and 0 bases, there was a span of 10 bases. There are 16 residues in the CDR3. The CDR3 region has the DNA TGTGCCAGCAGCGTAGTGGGCCTAAGCTCCTACAATGAGCAGTTCTTC. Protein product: CASSVVGLSSYNEQFF.

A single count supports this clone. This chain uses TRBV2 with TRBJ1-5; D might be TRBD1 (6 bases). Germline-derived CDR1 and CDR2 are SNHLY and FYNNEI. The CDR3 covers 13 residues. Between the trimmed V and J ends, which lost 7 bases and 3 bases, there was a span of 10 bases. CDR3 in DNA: TGTGCCAGCAAAGACAGGCTCAATCAGCCCCAGCATTTT. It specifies CASKDRLNQPQHF.

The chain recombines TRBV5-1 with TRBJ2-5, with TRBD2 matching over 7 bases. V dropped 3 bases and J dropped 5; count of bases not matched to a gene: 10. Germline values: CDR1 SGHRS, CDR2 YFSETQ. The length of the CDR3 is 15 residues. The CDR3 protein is CASSSKSGARETQYF. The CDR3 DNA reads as TGCGCCAGCAGCTCAAAAAGCGGGGCCCGGGAGACCCAGTACTTC.

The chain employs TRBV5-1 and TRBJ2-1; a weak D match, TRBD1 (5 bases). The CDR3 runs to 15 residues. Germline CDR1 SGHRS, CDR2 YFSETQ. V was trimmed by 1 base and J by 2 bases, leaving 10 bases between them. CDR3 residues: CASSLQGTAYNEQFF. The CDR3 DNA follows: TGCGCCAGCAGCTTGCAGGGAACGGCCTACAATGAGCAGTTCTTC.

The CDR3 DNA sequence: TGTGCCACCAGCAGGGAGATGGGACTCTCCTCCTACGAGCAGTACTTC. Its translation: CATSREMGLSSYEQYF. The V call is TRBV15, the J call TRBJ2-7, with a weak D call TRBD2 (6 bases). V lost 3 bases, J lost 0 bases, and 15 bases lay in between. The CDR3 is made up of 16 amino acids. The germline CDR1 and CDR2 sequences are LNHNV and YYDKDF (reference sequence).